The clone carrying this T cell receptor beta chain has more than one count but fewer than ten. Its antigen remains unidentified. The data are from a study of blood T cells in healthy people across ages. V lost 9 bases and J lost 8, with 17 bases in between. In germline, CDR1 is MNHEY, CDR2 SVGEGT. The length of the CDR3 is 13 residues. It was with a sample-barcoded 5' primer and a J-beta primer mix that a second PCR of roughly 7 to 12 cycles was run. TCRdb passed the 5' RACE reads through MiXCR, listing each CDR3 protein once. The sample lists roughly 1.9 million distinct CDR3 sequences, about two fifths seen once, with around 23% in the top ten. Study-wide results and limits: Older individuals had lower TCR beta diversity per million T cells (the decline was roughly linear).

The rearrangement links TRBV6-2 or TRBV6-3 to TRBJ2-1; D possibly uses TRBD1 or TRBD2 (5 bases each). This receptor was obtained from a human donor in good health. Sequenced input: blood. CDR3 sequence: CASSGTAFDEQFF. The CDR3 DNA reads as TGTGCCAGTTCAGGGACCGCGTTCGATGAGCAGTTCTTC.